One and the same sample provided the 4 T cell receptor beta chains below, sequenced in a study of technical replicates of blood from several donors. Data came from immunoSEQ multiplex PCR; TCRdb stores just in-frame clones and leaves some out. This table has about 60,000 clones, 80% to 95% appearing once. The sample consisted of PBMCs. These receptors all stem from a human donor in good health. Some clones in this sample may be carry-over from other donors' samples.

This chain uses TRBV7-2 with TRBJ2-2, with D perhaps matching TRBD1 (6 bases). V dropped 1 base and J dropped 0 bases, with 18 bases sitting between them. The CDR3 totals 19 residues. Germline assignment: CDR1 SGHTA and CDR2 FQGNSA. CDR3 bases: TGTGCCAGCAGCTTAGTGGCAGGGACAACCATATCGAACACCGGGGAGCTGTTTTTT. This translates into CASSLVAGTTISNTGELFF.

The chain links TRBV7-9 to TRBJ2-7; 9 nucleotides align to TRBD1. CDR1 SEHNR and CDR2 FQNEAQ come from the germline V gene (reference sequence). The CDR3 contains 13 residues. With V trimmed by 5 bases and J by 5 bases, 4 bases remained unmatched. Here the CDR3 reads CASSQDRGHEQYF. CDR3 DNA sequence: TGTGCCAGCAGCCAGGACAGGGGTCACGAGCAGTACTTC.

The V and J genes are TRBV19 and TRBJ2-2; 11 bases are a match to TRBD2. The ends lost 3 bases at V and 4 bases at J; junction bases unmatched: 10. The CDR3 contains 18 residues. Germline V gene data show CDR1 as LNHDA and CDR2 as SQIVND (reference sequence). CDR3 sequence: CASSMYVSGRAITGELFF. CDR3 coding DNA: TGTGCCAGTAGTATGTACGTTAGCGGGAGGGCCATCACCGGGGAGCTGTTTTTT.

The chain has TRBV7-6 and TRBJ2-1; 9 nucleotides align to TRBD1. The junction had 13 bases not matched to a gene; V was cut back by 5 bases and J by 5 bases. This CDR3 has 17 residues. The germline gives CDR1 SGHVS, CDR2 FNYEAQ. The CDR3 DNA reads TGTGCCAGCAGCCCTGACTTTACAGGGGGCGCGGACAATGAGCAGTTCTTC. It yields the protein CASSPDFTGGADNEQFF.